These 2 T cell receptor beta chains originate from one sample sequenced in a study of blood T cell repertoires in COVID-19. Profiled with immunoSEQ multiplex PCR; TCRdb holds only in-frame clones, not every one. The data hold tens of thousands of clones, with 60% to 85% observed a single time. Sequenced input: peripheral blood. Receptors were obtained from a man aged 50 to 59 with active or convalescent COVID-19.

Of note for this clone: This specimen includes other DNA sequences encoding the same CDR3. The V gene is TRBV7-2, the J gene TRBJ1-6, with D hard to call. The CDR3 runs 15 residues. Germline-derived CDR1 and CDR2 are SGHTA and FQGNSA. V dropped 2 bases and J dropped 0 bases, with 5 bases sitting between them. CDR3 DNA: TGTGCCAGCAGCTTACCGGGCTCCTATAATTCACCCCTCCACTTT. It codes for CASSLPGSYNSPLHF.

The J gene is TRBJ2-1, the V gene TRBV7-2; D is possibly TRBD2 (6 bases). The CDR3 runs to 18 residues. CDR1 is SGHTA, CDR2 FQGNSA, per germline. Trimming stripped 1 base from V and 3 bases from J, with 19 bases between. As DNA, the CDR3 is TGTGCCAGCAGCTTAGAACTCTGGGAGGCGGACAACTACAATGAGCAGTTCTTC. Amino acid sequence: CASSLELWEADNYNEQFF.